This T cell receptor beta chain was identified in a study of Ad26.COV2.S vaccination and SARS-CoV-2 variants. On the study more broadly: As a participant in COV1001, the donor was in the Ad26.COV2.S trial arm. Donor got 5x10^10 or 1x10^11 viral particles of Ad26.COV2.S.

Data came from immunoSEQ multiplex PCR; TCRdb stores just in-frame clones and leaves some out. This repertoire shows about 370,000 clones, approximately 90% found once; its top ten account for about 3.6%. Treatment described: 15 to 20 received Ad26.COV2.S at low or high dose, single or two shots; roughly five received placebo; per-sample allocation not given. Specimens were obtained on day 63 following the first vaccine or placebo injection. In germline, CDR1 is SEHNR, CDR2 FQNEAQ (reference sequence). Trimming stripped 5 bases from V and 8 bases from J, with 21 bases between. The CDR3 has 15 residues.

J is TRBJ1-2 and V is TRBV7-9; D is uncertain. Material: peripheral blood, obtained in a trial of Ad26.COV2.S vaccine versus placebo. The receptor's source is a person between 18 and 60 years old who received the Ad26.COV2.S COVID-19 vaccine or a placebo. This chain's CDR3 is CASSVSGNLVGGYTF. For the CDR3, the DNA is TGTGCCAGCAGCGTATCCGGGAATCTCGTCGGGGGCTACACCTTC.